This is a list of T cell receptor beta chains from one sample in a study of spatial heterogeneity in lung cancer. TCRdb independently ran MiXCR on the 5' RACE reads; one entry per CDR3 protein. The sample lists some 15,000 distinct CDR3 sequences, about 5% occurring once. The source material was lung tumor tissue, sampled at surgery. Source of these receptors: a male donor with early-stage non-small cell lung cancer. Each CDR3 is given with its conserved first and last residue. Each record gives: D gene, V gene, clone size, J gene, CDR3 protein, CDR3 DNA. A D gene is named only where the DNA matches it firmly. Clone size is shown for a subset of rows, as once, few, many or a class of expanded clone.

d_gene: .
v_gene: TRBV18
abundance: many
j_gene: TRBJ2-1
CDR3aa: CASSRGGDYNEQFF
CDR3nt: TGTGCCAGCTCAAGAGGGGGTGATTACAATGAGCAGTTCTTC

d_gene: .
v_gene: TRBV5-1
abundance: many
j_gene: TRBJ2-2
CDR3aa: CASSLAKGPGNTGELFF
CDR3nt: TGCGCCAGCAGCTTGGCCAAGGGCCCGGGAAACACCGGGGAGCTGTTTTTT

d_gene: .
v_gene: TRBV12-3/TRBV12-4
abundance: many
j_gene: TRBJ1-1
CDR3aa: CASSLQGRTEAFF
CDR3nt: TGTGCCAGCAGTTTACAGGGTCGCACTGAAGCTTTCTTT

d_gene: TRBD2
v_gene: TRBV4-3
abundance: many
j_gene: TRBJ2-3
CDR3aa: CASSQDGTSVTDTQYF
CDR3nt: TGCGCCAGCAGCCAAGACGGGACTAGCGTTACAGATACGCAGTATTTT

d_gene: .
v_gene: TRBV5-1
abundance: .
j_gene: TRBJ2-7
CDR3aa: CASSPGNLLAYEQYF
CDR3nt: TGCGCCAGCAGCCCCGGGAATCTTCTGGCCTACGAGCAGTACTTC

d_gene: .
v_gene: TRBV27
abundance: medium-sized
j_gene: TRBJ1-1
CDR3aa: CASSLLTTNTEAFF
CDR3nt: TGTGCCAGCAGTTTACTGACAACGAACACTGAAGCTTTCTTT

d_gene: TRBD2
v_gene: TRBV7-2
abundance: many
j_gene: TRBJ2-4
CDR3aa: CASSLAGSGVAKNIQYF
CDR3nt: TGTGCCAGCAGCTTAGCAGGTAGCGGGGTCGCCAAAAACATTCAGTACTTC

d_gene: .
v_gene: TRBV7-3
abundance: many
j_gene: TRBJ1-2
CDR3aa: CASSDQTGSNYGYTF
CDR3nt: TGTGCCAGCAGCGACCAAACAGGGTCTAACTATGGCTACACCTTC

d_gene: TRBD1
v_gene: TRBV12-3/TRBV12-4
abundance: many
j_gene: TRBJ2-3
CDR3aa: CASTNLGQDRDTQYF
CDR3nt: TGTGCCAGCACCAACCTGGGACAGGATCGCGATACGCAGTATTTT

d_gene: .
v_gene: TRBV7-2
abundance: many
j_gene: TRBJ2-5
CDR3aa: CASSLIREQETQYF
CDR3nt: TGTGCCAGCAGCTTAATACGCGAACAAGAGACCCAGTACTTC

d_gene: .
v_gene: TRBV7-6
abundance: many
j_gene: TRBJ1-6
CDR3aa: CASSLEGRDNSPLHF
CDR3nt: TGTGCCAGCAGCTTAGAGGGGAGAGATAATTCACCCCTCCACTTT

d_gene: .
v_gene: TRBV18
abundance: many
j_gene: TRBJ1-6
CDR3aa: CASSHTGRTSSYNSPLHF
CDR3nt: TGTGCCAGCTCACACACGGGGAGGACCAGCTCCTATAATTCACCCCTCCACTTT

d_gene: .
v_gene: TRBV7-2
abundance: many
j_gene: TRBJ2-5
CDR3aa: CASSLQGMGQETQYF
CDR3nt: TGTGCCAGCAGCTTACAGGGTATGGGCCAAGAGACCCAGTACTTC

d_gene: .
v_gene: TRBV3-1
abundance: many
j_gene: TRBJ1-3
CDR3aa: CASSQGTAPGTTIYF
CDR3nt: TGTGCCAGCAGCCAAGGGACAGCCCCGGGGACGACCATATATTTT

d_gene: .
v_gene: TRBV12-3/TRBV12-4
abundance: many
j_gene: TRBJ2-1
CDR3aa: CASSLPPQDEQFF
CDR3nt: TGTGCCAGCAGTTTGCCCCCCCAGGATGAGCAGTTCTTC